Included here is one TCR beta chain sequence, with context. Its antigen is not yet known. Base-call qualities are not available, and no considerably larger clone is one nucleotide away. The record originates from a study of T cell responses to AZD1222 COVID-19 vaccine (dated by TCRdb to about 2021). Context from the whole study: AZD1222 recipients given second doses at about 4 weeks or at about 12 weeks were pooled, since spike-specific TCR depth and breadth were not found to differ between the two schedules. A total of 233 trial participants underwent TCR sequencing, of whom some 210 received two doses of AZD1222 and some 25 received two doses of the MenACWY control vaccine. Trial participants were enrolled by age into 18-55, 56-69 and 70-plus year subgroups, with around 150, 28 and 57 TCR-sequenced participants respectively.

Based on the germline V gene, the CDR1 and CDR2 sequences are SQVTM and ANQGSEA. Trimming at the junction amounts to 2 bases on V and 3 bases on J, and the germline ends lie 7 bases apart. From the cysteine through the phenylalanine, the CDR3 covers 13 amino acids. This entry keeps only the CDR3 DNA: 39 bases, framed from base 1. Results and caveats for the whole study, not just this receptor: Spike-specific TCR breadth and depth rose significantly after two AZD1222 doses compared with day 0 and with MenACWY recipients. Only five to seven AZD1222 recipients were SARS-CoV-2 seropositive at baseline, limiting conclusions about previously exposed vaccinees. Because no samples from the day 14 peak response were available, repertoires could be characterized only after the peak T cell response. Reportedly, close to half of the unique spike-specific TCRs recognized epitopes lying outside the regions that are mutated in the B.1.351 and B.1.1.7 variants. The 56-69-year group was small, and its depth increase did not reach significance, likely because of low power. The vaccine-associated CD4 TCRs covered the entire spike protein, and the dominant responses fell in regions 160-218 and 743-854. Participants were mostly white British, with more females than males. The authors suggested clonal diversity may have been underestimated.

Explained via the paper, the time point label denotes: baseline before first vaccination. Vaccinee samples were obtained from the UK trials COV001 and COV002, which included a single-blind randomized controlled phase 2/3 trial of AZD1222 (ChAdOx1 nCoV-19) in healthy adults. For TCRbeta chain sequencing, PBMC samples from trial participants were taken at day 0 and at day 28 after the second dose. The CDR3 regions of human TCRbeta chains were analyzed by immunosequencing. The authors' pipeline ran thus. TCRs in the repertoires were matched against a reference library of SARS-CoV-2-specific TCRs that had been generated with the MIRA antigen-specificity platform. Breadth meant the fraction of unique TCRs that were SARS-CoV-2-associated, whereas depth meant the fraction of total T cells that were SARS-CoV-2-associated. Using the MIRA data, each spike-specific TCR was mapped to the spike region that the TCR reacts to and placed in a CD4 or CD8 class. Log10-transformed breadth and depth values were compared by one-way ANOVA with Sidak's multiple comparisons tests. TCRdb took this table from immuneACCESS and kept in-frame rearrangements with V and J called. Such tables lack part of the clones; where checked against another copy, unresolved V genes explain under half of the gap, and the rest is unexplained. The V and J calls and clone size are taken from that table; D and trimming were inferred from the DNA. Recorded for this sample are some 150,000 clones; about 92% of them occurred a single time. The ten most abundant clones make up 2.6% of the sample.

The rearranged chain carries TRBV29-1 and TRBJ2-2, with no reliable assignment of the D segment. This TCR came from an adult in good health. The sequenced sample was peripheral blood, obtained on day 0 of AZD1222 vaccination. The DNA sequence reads TGCAGCGTTGAAAAAGGTTACACCGGGGAGCTGTTTTTT. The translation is CSVEKGYTGELFF.